This note documents a single T cell receptor beta chain sequence. Its antigen remains unidentified. The data stem from a study of draining lymph node invasion in breast cancer. Study conclusions and caveats: Some top 100 tumor clones also appeared in draining lymph nodes. Only a couple of patients allowed tracking of the tumor's top-100 clones. Roughly 13-25% of Treg TCRs per tissue were shared with Tconvs, suggesting peripheral Treg induction. Tregs appeared more clonally expanded than Tconvs in all tissues.

CDR1 is SQVTM and CDR2 is ANQGSEA in the germline V gene. The CDR3 contains 12 residues. The germline V and J ends were trimmed by 4 bases and 2 bases, with 6 bases remaining between them. TCRdb re-called the bulk RNA-seq reads through MiXCR, storing one row per CDR3 protein. This repertoire shows about 1,200 distinct CDR3 sequences, 50% to 75% found once; its top ten account for roughly a tenth. The CD4+ CD45RA- CD25high gate defined the sorted memory regulatory T cells. This chain uses TRBV29-1 with TRBJ1-5; D is ambiguous. This clonotype was sampled from a female donor with luminal breast cancer. Sequenced sample: sorted memory Tregs from a lymph node. The CDR3 is CSVGEGNQPQHF. In DNA form, the CDR3 reads TGCAGCGTTGGCGAGGGCAATCAGCCCCAGCATTTT.